These T cell receptor beta chains were read from a single sample in a study of cytomegalovirus exposure and HLA in healthy donors. The protocol was immunoSEQ multiplex PCR, while the TCRdb copy is restricted to in-frame clones and leaves out a portion. The sample holds 200,000 to 250,000 clones; about 72% are singletons and the top ten take approximately 3.8%. Sequencing used PBMCs. The source is a male donor in good health and CMV-seronegative. Both conserved end residues are part of each CDR3. D genes are given only for firm matches.

CDR3aa: CATSRDLGNSYEQYF
v_gene: TRBV15
d_gene: NA
j_gene: TRBJ2-7

CDR3aa: CASSDLVPGQHMNTEAFF
v_gene: TRBV6-1
d_gene: TRBD1
j_gene: TRBJ1-1

CDR3aa: CASSPLAGFQETQYF
v_gene: TRBV18
d_gene: TRBD2
j_gene: TRBJ2-5

CDR3aa: CASSPRGWTEAFF
v_gene: TRBV9
d_gene: NA
j_gene: TRBJ1-1

CDR3aa: CASSRRSGRRSNEQFF
v_gene: TRBV7-2
d_gene: TRBD2
j_gene: TRBJ2-1

CDR3aa: CASSLGASLRTDTQYF
v_gene: TRBV5-1
d_gene: NA
j_gene: TRBJ2-3

CDR3aa: CASSGGGLAGVWAKNIQYF
v_gene: TRBV5-1
d_gene: TRBD2
j_gene: TRBJ2-4

CDR3aa: CAISPLAGGTQETQYF
v_gene: TRBV10-3
d_gene: TRBD2
j_gene: TRBJ2-5

CDR3aa: CASSPGDTQYF
v_gene: TRBV6-5
d_gene: NA
j_gene: TRBJ2-3

CDR3aa: CASSTDRGSYNEQFF
v_gene: TRBV19
d_gene: TRBD1
j_gene: TRBJ2-1

CDR3aa: CASQDRAGTEAFF
v_gene: TRBV9
d_gene: TRBD1
j_gene: TRBJ1-1

CDR3aa: CAISEGGSGTEAFF
v_gene: TRBV10-3
d_gene: NA
j_gene: TRBJ1-1

CDR3aa: CASSLDPGLGAGDTQYF
v_gene: TRBV7-2
d_gene: TRBD2
j_gene: TRBJ2-3

CDR3aa: CASSQTPWGTDTQYF
v_gene: TRBV5-4
d_gene: NA
j_gene: TRBJ2-3

CDR3aa: CASSLDYYEQYF
v_gene: TRBV5-1
d_gene: NA
j_gene: TRBJ2-7

CDR3aa: CASGSAGRNTEAFF
v_gene: TRBV7-2
d_gene: NA
j_gene: TRBJ1-1

CDR3aa: CATTFGQGDGWMFF
v_gene: TRBV6-5
d_gene: TRBD1
j_gene: TRBJ2-2

CDR3aa: CASSLDSLPGEQYF
v_gene: TRBV5-1
d_gene: NA
j_gene: TRBJ2-7

CDR3aa: CASGPHRETEAFF
v_gene: TRBV6-5
d_gene: NA
j_gene: TRBJ1-1

CDR3aa: CTSSLPGQCSNQPQHF
v_gene: TRBV1
d_gene: NA
j_gene: TRBJ1-5

CDR3aa: CASSSVGNEQFF
v_gene: TRBV16
d_gene: NA
j_gene: TRBJ2-1

CDR3aa: CASSLDGFSTDTQYF
v_gene: TRBV5-1
d_gene: NA
j_gene: TRBJ2-3

CDR3aa: CASSSGPGDTQYF
v_gene: TRBV18
d_gene: NA
j_gene: TRBJ2-3

CDR3aa: CASSRGASGPREQYF
v_gene: TRBV5-4
d_gene: TRBD2
j_gene: TRBJ2-7

CDR3aa: CASGRSVADTQYF
v_gene: TRBV9
d_gene: NA
j_gene: TRBJ2-3